Listed here are 31 T cell receptor beta chains from one sample, sequenced in a study of early T cells in non-severe SARS-CoV-2 infection. TCRdb passed the 5' RACE reads through MiXCR, listing each CDR3 protein once. The table lists about 64,000 distinct CDR3 sequences, roughly 9% of them singletons. Sequences were derived from whole blood, sampled at baseline. These receptors all stem from an adult who was a healthcare worker with PCR-confirmed SARS-CoV-2 infection or an uninfected control (not recorded which).

This clonotype was counted at least ten times. The chain is built from TRBV27 and TRBJ2-5; 8 positions match TRBD1. V lost 4 bases to trimming and J lost 5 bases; unmatched junction nucleotides: 9. The CDR3 is 15 residues long. In germline, CDR1 is MNHEY, CDR2 SMNVEV (reference sequence). For the CDR3, the DNA is TGTGCCAGCAGTTCTCTTACGGACAGGGTGGAGACCCAGTACTTC. Residues: CASSSLTDRVETQYF.

The V and J genes are TRBV30 and TRBJ2-7; perhaps TRBD2 as D (6 bases). Between the trimmed V and J ends, which lost 3 bases and 4 bases, there was a span of 13 bases. The germline V gene has CDR1 GTSNPN and CDR2 SVGIG (reference sequence). The length of the CDR3 is 13 residues. The CDR3 DNA follows: TGTGCCTGGAGACGGGAGAAAGTATACGAGCAGTACTTC. This translates into CAWRREKVYEQYF.

This clonotype was recorded at least ten times. The chain is built from TRBV9 and TRBJ2-1; D unresolved. Germline values: CDR1 SGDLS, CDR2 YYNGEE. V was clipped by 10 bases and J by 10 bases, with 15 bases between them. The CDR3 is made up of 11 amino acids. CDR3 residues: CADPFPREQFF. The CDR3 DNA reads TGTGCCGACCCCTTCCCGAGGGAGCAGTTCTTC.

This clonotype was counted only a few times. The J gene is TRBJ1-4, the V gene TRBV19; TRBD1 agrees at 8 bases. CDR3 length equals 16 residues. The germline V gene has CDR1 LNHDA and CDR2 SQIVND (reference sequence). Trimming cost V 3 bases and J 3 bases; bases outside gene matches: 6. CDR3 residues: CASSILLGQANEKLFF. The CDR3 DNA follows: TGTGCCAGTAGTATCCTCTTGGGACAGGCTAATGAAAAACTGTTTTTT. Drawing the rest from reference TRBV19 and TRBJ1-4, the complete variable domain is DGGITQSPKYLFRKEGQNVTLSCEQNLNHDAMYWYRQDPGQGLRLIYYSQIVNDFQKGDIAEGYSVSREKKESFPLTVTSAQKNPTAFYLCASSILLGQANEKLFFGSGTQLSVL.

V is TRBV4-1 and J is TRBJ1-5; no reliable D call. In germline, CDR1 is MGHRA, CDR2 YSYEKL. V dropped 6 bases and J dropped 0 bases, with 12 bases sitting between them. The CDR3 covers 15 residues. This CDR3 reads CASSPREGSNQPQHF. The CDR3 DNA sequence: TGCGCCAGCAGTCCTCGGGAGGGTAGCAATCAGCCCCAGCATTTT.

This chain links TRBV13 with TRBJ2-7; 7 bases are shared with TRBD1. Germline lookup yields CDR1 PRHDT and CDR2 FYEKMQ (reference sequence). CDR3 length equals 13 residues. V shed 3 bases and J 7 bases; nucleotides not matched to a gene: 6. CDR3 amino acids: CASSFGQAGEQYF. In DNA, the CDR3 is TGTGCCAGCAGCTTCGGACAGGCGGGTGAGCAGTACTTC.

The chain recombines TRBV7-2 with TRBJ1-1; possibly TRBD1 for D (6 bases). Trimming cost V 2 bases and J 5 bases, with 12 bases left between them. Germline V gene lookup returns CDR1 SGHTA and CDR2 FQGNSA. There are 14 residues in the CDR3. CDR3 amino acids: CASSLLFRGTEAFF. The CDR3 bases are TGTGCCAGCAGCTTACTTTTCAGGGGAACTGAAGCTTTCTTT.

The gene calls are TRBV2 and TRBJ1-1, with TRBD1 matching 8 bases. Trimming took 4 bases from V and 7 from J; bases not matched to a gene: 2. The germline CDR1 and CDR2 sequences are SNHLY and FYNNEI. The CDR3 has 12 amino acids. The CDR3 sequence: CASSVTGVEAFF. The CDR3 nucleotides read TGTGCCAGCAGTGTGACAGGGGTTGAAGCTTTCTTT.

J is TRBJ2-3 and V is TRBV12-3 or TRBV12-4, with D uncertain. V lost 0 bases to trimming and J lost 3 bases, with 7 bases between them. The CDR3 loop spans 14 amino acids. CDR3 sequence: CASSLARITDTQYF. CDR3 bases: TGTGCCAGCAGTTTAGCGCGGATAACAGATACGCAGTATTTT.

The rearrangement links TRBV28 to TRBJ2-3; TRBD2 agrees at 10 bases. CDR1 MDHEN and CDR2 SYDVKM come from the germline V gene. J lost 2 bases, V lost 5 bases, and 7 bases had no gene match. This CDR3 is 16 amino acids long. The CDR3: CASSTRTSGYTDTQYF. The DNA of the CDR3 is TGTGCCAGCAGTACTCGGACTAGCGGCTACACAGATACGCAGTATTTT.

The V gene is TRBV20-1, the J gene TRBJ2-7; the match to TRBD2 covers 12 bases. Losses at the gene ends were 6 bases for V and 3 bases for J; bases not matched to a gene: 9. Per germline, CDR1 DFQATT and CDR2 SNEGSKA (reference sequence). The CDR3 spans 15 residues. As DNA, the CDR3 is TGCAGTGCCGTCCGACTAGCGGGAGCCAGCTACGAGCAGTACTTC. It yields the protein CSAVRLAGASYEQYF.

This clonotype was seen a few times. The V call is TRBV30, the J call TRBJ1-3; the D gene is possibly TRBD1 (6 bases). CDR3 length: 15 residues. CDR1 is GTSNPN and CDR2 is SVGIG in the germline V gene (reference sequence). Trimming cost V 3 bases and J 2 bases, with 14 bases left between them. The CDR3 is CAWRKDRITGNTIYF. Written as DNA, the CDR3 is TGTGCCTGGAGAAAAGACAGGATCACTGGAAACACCATATATTTT.

This clonotype was seen at least ten times. The rearrangement uses TRBV20-1 and TRBJ1-5; 9 bases match TRBD1. Germline assignment: CDR1 DFQATT and CDR2 SNEGSKA (reference sequence). Losses at the gene ends were 6 bases for V and 4 bases for J; bases not matched to a gene: 4. The CDR3 consists of 13 residues. The CDR3, as DNA: TGCAGTGCCGTGGGACAGGGTAATCAGCCCCAGCATTTT. It codes for CSAVGQGNQPQHF.

The table lists this clonotype with many counts. V usage is TRBV4-1 and J usage is TRBJ2-7; D remains ambiguous. The CDR3 runs 15 residues. The V gene's germline CDR1 is MGHRA and CDR2 YSYEKL. Trimming removed 1 base from V and 2 bases from J, with 12 bases in between. CDR3 protein: CASSQGAATTYEQYF. CDR3 in DNA: TGCGCCAGCAGCCAAGGGGCGGCGACGACCTACGAGCAGTACTTC.

The genes are TRBV12-3 or TRBV12-4 and TRBJ2-6; either TRBD1 or TRBD2 may supply D (5 bases each). This CDR3 has 17 residues. Trimming took off 3 bases at V and 2 bases at J, with 14 bases between the two ends. The CDR3 bases are TGTGCCAGCAGTTTGTGGGGCGCCGGGGCTGGGGCCAACGTCCTGACTTTC. It is translated as CASSLWGAGAGANVLTF.

By share, this clonotype counts as medium-sized. The V and J genes are TRBV29-1 and TRBJ2-1, with D perhaps TRBD2 (5 bases). Trimming removed 2 bases at V and 6 bases at J, with 11 bases between. The germline V gene encodes CDR1 SQVTM and CDR2 ANQGSEA. CDR3 length equals 13 residues. The CDR3 loop is CSVELGVGNEQFF. CDR3 in DNA: TGCAGCGTTGAACTGGGAGTTGGCAATGAGCAGTTCTTC.

This chain links TRBV18 with TRBJ2-1; D possibly corresponds to TRBD1 (5 bases). V shed 1 base and J shed 9 bases, with 13 bases lying between them. The CDR3 has 14 residues. The germline CDR1 and CDR2 sequences are KGHSH and LQKENI. The CDR3 sequence is CASSPRAGWGEQFF. The CDR3 DNA is TGTGCCAGCTCACCACGGGCAGGGTGGGGTGAGCAGTTCTTC.

CDR3 sequence reads: CASSLIFGGHRLDYGYTF. CDR3 in DNA: TGTGCCAGCAGTTTAATATTTGGGGGCCACCGGCTTGACTATGGCTACACCTTC. The chain couples TRBV12-3 or TRBV12-4 to TRBJ1-2, with D tentatively TRBD1 (6 bases). Trimming cost V 2 bases and J 3 bases, with 22 bases left between them. The CDR3 is made up of 18 amino acids.

This clonotype was counted ten times or more. The rearrangement links TRBV27 to TRBJ2-1, with TRBD2 matching 10 bases. Per the germline V gene, CDR1 is MNHEY and CDR2 is SMNVEV (reference sequence). CDR3 length equals 15 residues. After removal of 4 bases from V and 5 bases from J, the junction contained 5 bases not matched to a gene. The CDR3, as DNA: TGTGCCAGCAGTTCCGGACTAGCGGCCGACAATGAGCAGTTCTTC. Translation gives CASSSGLAADNEQFF.

This clonotype was detected only a few times. V usage is TRBV7-8 and J usage is TRBJ2-7; D uncertain. CDR1 and CDR2 from the germline V gene are SGHVS and FQNEAQ. The CDR3 loop spans 12 amino acids. Deletions cut 6 bases from V and 6 bases from J, with 12 bases between. CDR3 nucleotide sequence: TGTGCCAGCAGTCCTCCGGATCTCGAGCAGTACTTC. This translates into CASSPPDLEQYF.

This clonotype has only a few counts. This chain links TRBV19 with TRBJ2-5; either TRBD1 or TRBD2 may fit D (5 bases each). Germline V gene lookup returns CDR1 LNHDA and CDR2 SQIVND (reference sequence). Trimming left V 5 bases short and J 2 bases short, with 15 bases between. The CDR3 consists of 15 residues. This CDR3 reads CASSPRDGPQETQYF. CDR3 in DNA: TGTGCCAGTAGTCCCCGGGACGGACCTCAAGAGACCCAGTACTTC.

The rearrangement joins TRBV15 to TRBJ1-2; D gene unclear. The CDR3 sequence is 12 residues long. Trimming left V 0 bases short and J 3 bases short, with 2 bases between. The germline V gene encodes CDR1 LNHNV and CDR2 YYDKDF (reference sequence). As DNA, the CDR3 is TGTGCCACCAGCAGAGATCACTATGGCTACACCTTC. It yields the protein CATSRDHYGYTF.

The sample holds many counts of this clonotype. The chain employs TRBV5-6 and TRBJ2-1, with 9 bases identical to TRBD2. The germline CDR1 and CDR2 sequences are SGHDT and YYEEEE. Unmatched junction bases numbered 12, after V lost 4 bases and J lost 7 bases. The CDR3 is 16 amino acids. The CDR3 DNA reads as TGTGCCAGCAGCACACCGGGACTAGCTGTTCGGAATGAGCAGTTCTTC. Amino acid sequence: CASSTPGLAVRNEQFF.

This clonotype was observed at least ten times. This chain joins TRBV13 and TRBJ2-3; D gene ambiguous. This CDR3 has 17 amino acids. V dropped 2 bases and J dropped 6 bases, with 21 bases sitting between them. Looked up from germline, CDR1 is PRHDT and CDR2 is FYEKMQ (reference sequence). The CDR3 sequence is CASSLRERVLDRDTQYF. Here the CDR3 DNA reads TGTGCCAGCAGCTTAAGGGAAAGGGTCTTGGATAGGGATACGCAGTATTTT.

The chain has TRBV10-3 and TRBJ1-2; TRBD1 matches 7 bases. This CDR3 region has 13 residues. The germline V gene encodes CDR1 ENHRY and CDR2 SYGVKD. V dropped 3 bases and J dropped 6; count of bases not matched to a gene: 4. The CDR3 here is CAISESGTDGYTF. CDR3 in DNA: TGTGCCATCAGTGAATCCGGGACAGATGGCTACACCTTC.

There are many counts of this clonotype. This chain links TRBV5-1 with TRBJ2-2; no definite D call. The CDR3 sequence is 14 residues long. V lost 0 bases to trimming and J lost 0 bases, with 3 bases between them. Germline V gene sequence: CDR1 SGHRS, CDR2 YFSETQ. The CDR3 DNA follows: TGCGCCAGCAGCTTGGCCCCGAACACCGGGGAGCTGTTTTTT. It specifies CASSLAPNTGELFF.

The DNA of the CDR3 is TGCAGTGCTAGAGATTTTCGGGGATGGGGGACCCAGTACTTC. It is translated as CSARDFRGWGTQYF. V is TRBV20-1 and J is TRBJ2-5; TRBD2 might be the D (5 bases). V was shortened by 0 bases and J by 7 bases, with 15 bases between the two germline ends. The CDR3 loop spans 14 amino acids. Germline values: CDR1 DFQATT, CDR2 SNEGSKA (reference sequence).

This clonotype was found a few times. This sequence joins TRBV30 and TRBJ2-5, with D maybe TRBD1 (8 bases). V gave up 5 bases and J gave up 2 bases, with 12 bases separating them. CDR1 and CDR2 (germline): GTSNPN, SVGIG (reference sequence). The CDR3 runs 13 residues. CDR3 loop: CAWAGDRQETQYF. As DNA, the CDR3 is TGTGCCTGGGCGGGGGACAGGCAAGAGACCCAGTACTTC.

This clonotype was counted at least ten times. The chain employs TRBV7-3 and TRBJ2-3; D perhaps matches TRBD1 (5 bases). V lost 5 bases and J 2 bases, leaving 17 bases between the germline ends. The germline gives CDR1 SGHTA, CDR2 FQGTGA. The CDR3 is 16 amino acids. CDR3 nucleotide sequence: TGTGCCAGCAGCCCTCTCCCCGGACATAACACAGATACGCAGTATTTT. Translated, it gives CASSPLPGHNTDTQYF.

This clonotype showed up just a few times. The chain carries TRBV27 and TRBJ2-1; D unclear. Germline lookup yields CDR1 MNHEY and CDR2 SMNVEV (reference sequence). Between the trimmed V and J ends, which lost 5 bases and 10 bases, there was a span of 15 bases. The CDR3 loop spans 13 amino acids. CDR3 sequence reads: CASSPAPAREQFF. DNA for the CDR3: TGTGCCAGCAGTCCCGCACCGGCCCGAGAGCAGTTCTTC.

This clonotype has only a few counts. The chain joins TRBV6-5 to TRBJ2-7; D is perhaps TRBD2 (6 bases). This CDR3 is built from 16 residues. Trimming stripped 10 bases from V and 2 bases from J, with 24 bases between. Germline V gene lookup returns CDR1 MNHEY and CDR2 SVGAGI. CDR3 nucleotide sequence: TGTGCCACCAAGAGTTTGGAGGGGCTGGAACCCTACGAGCAGTACTTC. Its protein is CATKSLEGLEPYEQYF.